What follows is one T cell receptor (beta chain) and its context. Time point denoted: pretreatment peripheral blood. TCRdb's table, derived via immunoSEQ multiplex PCR, lists solely in-frame clones and lacks some. Counted here are about 95,000 clones, roughly 84% occurring once; the ten biggest clones make up 1.5% to 2.5%. This sample stems from a study of PD-L1 blockade in urothelial cancer. Between the trimmed V and J ends, which lost 3 bases and 4 bases, there was a span of 18 bases. CDR1 MNHEY and CDR2 SMNVEV come from the germline V gene (reference sequence). The CDR3 loop spans 16 amino acids. The receptor was isolated from a man aged 60 to 75 with urothelial cancer. V usage is TRBV27 and J usage is TRBJ2-5; tentative D call: TRBD2 (6 bases). Sequences were derived from PBMCs, sampled around atezolizumab (anti-PD-L1) treatment. CDR3 in DNA: TGTGCCAGCAGTTTTCGGCCGGGAGAGTTAGCAGAGACCCAGTACTTC. Protein: CASSFRPGELAETQYF.